A single sample is the source of the 23 T cell receptor beta chains below, sequenced in a study of T cell responses to AZD1222 COVID-19 vaccine. Data came from immunoSEQ multiplex PCR; TCRdb stores just in-frame clones and leaves some out. Among about 84,000 clones listed, 75% to 90% were seen once. The sample was peripheral blood, taken 28 days after the second AZD1222 dose. The source is an adult who received the AZD1222 COVID-19 vaccine.

The chain employs TRBV5-1 and TRBJ2-5; tentative D call: TRBD2 (6 bases). V gave up 6 bases and J gave up 1 base, with 16 bases separating them. Germline CDR1 reads SGHRS; CDR2 reads YFSETQ. CDR3 length: 15 amino acids. The CDR3 DNA reads as TGCGCCAGCAACGAAGACGGAGGGGCCCAAGAGACCCAGTACTTC. This codes for CASNEDGGAQETQYF.

This rearrangement joins TRBV11-2 to TRBJ2-5; 7 nucleotides match TRBD1. The CDR3 totals 14 residues. Germline V gives CDR1 SGHAT, CDR2 FQNNGV. V was clipped by 3 bases and J by 4 bases; unmatched bases: 5. CDR3 sequence: CASSLYRGSETQYF. The CDR3 DNA follows: TGTGCCAGCAGCTTGTACAGGGGTTCAGAGACCCAGTACTTC.

The gene calls are TRBV2 and TRBJ2-7; TRBD1 matches at 9 bases. Germline CDR1 SNHLY, CDR2 FYNNEI. V lost 3 bases, J lost 4 bases, and 4 bases stayed unmatched. The CDR3 contains 14 residues. CDR3 loop: CASSEGTGWYEQYF. CDR3 in DNA: TGTGCCAGCAGTGAGGGGACAGGGTGGTACGAGCAGTACTTC.

The rearrangement joins TRBV16 to TRBJ2-5; a possible D gene is TRBD2 (6 bases). This CDR3 is 16 amino acids long. The V end lost 1 base, the J end lost 0 bases, and 12 bases lay between the germline ends. The germline V gene has CDR1 KGHSY and CDR2 FQNENV. The CDR3 DNA reads TGTGCCAGCAGCCAATTAATCGGCGGGGACCAAGAGACCCAGTACTTC. Translating gives CASSQLIGGDQETQYF.

The table lists this clone with a few counts. The chain has TRBV2 and TRBJ1-2, with D maybe TRBD1 (5 bases). Trimming took 0 bases from V and 5 from J, leaving 7 bases between them. The CDR3 length is 13 residues. Germline V CDR1 and CDR2: SNHLY, FYNNEI. In DNA form, the CDR3 reads TGTGCCAGCAGTGAAGCAGGGGCGTATGGCTACACCTTC. This encodes CASSEAGAYGYTF.

CDR3 nucleotide sequence: TGTGCCATCAGTGATTGGACCCCAGGGGGCGCGGGCTACACCTTC. This sequence encodes CAISDWTPGGAGYTF. The J gene is TRBJ1-2, the V gene TRBV10-3; 8 bases line up with TRBD1. V trimming: 3 bases; J trimming: 8 bases; junction bases outside the gene matches: 11. Per germline, CDR1 ENHRY and CDR2 SYGVKD. The CDR3 spans 15 residues.

To note about this clone: The junction shows a germline mismatch at one end, possibly a read error. The chain employs TRBV7-7 and TRBJ2-5; D gene ambiguous. This CDR3 contains 17 residues. Germline CDR1 and CDR2: SSHAT and FNYEAQ (reference sequence). This CDR3 reads CASTPFLGVTLQETQYF. The CDR3 DNA is TGTGCTAGCACCCCATTCTTGGGTGTGACCCTTCAAGAGACCCAGTACTTC.

This chain connects TRBV27 to TRBJ2-2; 12 bases are shared with TRBD2. Germline V gene lookup returns CDR1 MNHEY and CDR2 SMNVEV (reference sequence). V lost 1 base to trimming and J lost 6 bases; unmatched junction nucleotides: 0. The CDR3 length is 15 residues. In nucleotides, the CDR3 is TGTGCCAGCAGTTTATGGACTAGCGGGGCCGGGGAGCTGTTTTTT. Translating gives CASSLWTSGAGELFF.

V usage is TRBV28 and J usage is TRBJ2-3; 7 bases are shared with TRBD2. V shed 3 bases and J 6 bases; nucleotides not matched to a gene: 12. Germline V lookup: CDR1 MDHEN, CDR2 SYDVKM. The CDR3 length is 16 residues. The CDR3 DNA follows: TGTGCCAGCAGTTTGGGTACTAACATCGGGGGGGATACGCAGTATTTT. Translating it yields CASSLGTNIGGDTQYF.

This clone was counted a few times. The V gene is TRBV7-9, the J gene TRBJ2-4; D unclear. From germline, CDR1 is SEHNR and CDR2 FQNEAQ (reference sequence). The CDR3 has 16 amino acids. Trimming took off 1 base at V and 0 bases at J, with 10 bases between the two ends. The CDR3 nucleotides read TGTGCCAGCAGCTTAGTAACAGACCTAGCCAAAAACATTCAGTACTTC. This encodes CASSLVTDLAKNIQYF.

The chain couples TRBV13 to TRBJ2-3, with 9 bases identical to TRBD1. Germline CDR1 PRHDT, CDR2 FYEKMQ (reference sequence). This CDR3 is built from 12 residues. Trimming removed 6 bases from V and 7 bases from J; junction bases left unmatched: 2. The CDR3 loop is CASRGQGNTQYF. The CDR3 nucleotides are TGTGCCAGCAGGGGACAGGGAAATACGCAGTATTTT.

This clone was seen a single time. V gene TRBV2 combines with J gene TRBJ1-2; a weak D match, TRBD1 (5 bases). CDR1 and CDR2 (germline): SNHLY, FYNNEI. Trimming removed 7 bases at V and 7 bases at J, with 19 bases between. The CDR3 is made up of 14 amino acids. The CDR3 bases are TGTGCCAGCACCACCGGGGGTGGGTTTGGTGGCTACACCTTC. This encodes CASTTGGGFGGYTF.

The chain links TRBV2 to TRBJ2-7; D gene unclear. Germline V gives CDR1 SNHLY, CDR2 FYNNEI. This CDR3 comprises 12 residues. V dropped 4 bases and J dropped 3 bases, with 7 bases sitting between them. CDR3 DNA sequence: TGTGCCAGCAGTGGAGGATACTACGAGCAGTACTTC. It translates to CASSGGYYEQYF. Supplemented by reference TRBV2 and TRBJ2-7, the full variable domain reads EPEVTQTPSHQVTQMGQEVILRCVPISNHLYFYWYRQILGQKVEFLVSFYNNEISEKSEIFDDQFSVERPDGSNFTLKIRSTKLEDSAMYFCASSGGYYEQYFGPGTRLTVT.

This chain links TRBV7-2 with TRBJ2-7, with TRBD2 matching over 8 bases. The germline V gene encodes CDR1 SGHTA and CDR2 FQGNSA. The CDR3 totals 16 residues. The V and J ends lost 3 bases and 3 bases, in that order; junction bases with no gene match: 10. The CDR3: CASSFQTGGGIYEQYF. Here the CDR3 DNA reads TGTGCCAGCAGCTTCCAGACGGGCGGGGGGATCTACGAGCAGTACTTC.

This clone was seen only once. The V call is TRBV10-3, the J call TRBJ1-2; 11 bases match TRBD1. After removal of 9 bases from V and 10 bases from J, the junction contained 16 bases not matched to a gene. Germline values: CDR1 ENHRY, CDR2 SYGVKD. The CDR3 consists of 15 residues. The CDR3 loop reads CAITEGDRGAKPYTF. CDR3 bases: TGTGCCATAACCGAGGGGGACAGGGGGGCAAAACCCTACACCTTC.

The rearrangement joins TRBV28 to TRBJ1-2; D uncertain. Germline V gives CDR1 MDHEN, CDR2 SYDVKM. The CDR3 has 11 amino acids. Trimming pared 5 bases from V and 5 bases from J, leaving 6 bases between. The chain's CDR3 is CASSPGYGYTF. The CDR3 DNA sequence: TGTGCCAGCAGTCCGGGTTATGGCTACACCTTC.

With respect to this clone: Additional DNA sequences in this sample encode the identical CDR3. This chain uses TRBV5-1 with TRBJ2-3; 7 bases are shared with TRBD2. CDR3 size: 17 residues. The junction had 12 bases not matched to a gene; V was cut back by 0 bases and J by 5 bases. Germline CDR1 is SGHRS and CDR2 is YFSETQ. The CDR3 DNA reads TGCGCCAGCAGCTTGGAAGCGACTAGCTCGTCTGGAGATACGCAGTATTTT. Its protein is CASSLEATSSSGDTQYF.

The rearrangement joins TRBV11-2 to TRBJ1-3; D is uncertain. Trimming left V 4 bases short and J 3 bases short, with 13 bases between. Germline V CDR1 and CDR2: SGHAT, FQNNGV. The CDR3 consists of 15 residues. The CDR3 sequence is CASSSTLGFGNTIYF. The CDR3 DNA is TGTGCCAGCAGCTCGACATTAGGCTTTGGAAACACCATATATTTT.

This clone was seen a few times. The chain joins TRBV9 to TRBJ2-3, with D possibly matching TRBD2 (6 bases). Germline assignment: CDR1 SGDLS and CDR2 YYNGEE. Trimming pared 4 bases from V and 0 bases from J, leaving 12 bases between. This CDR3 has 15 amino acids. The CDR3 loop is CASSPGTYSTDTQYF. The CDR3 nucleotides are TGTGCCAGCAGCCCAGGGACTTATAGCACAGATACGCAGTATTTT.

The J gene is TRBJ2-3, the V gene TRBV7-2; perhaps D is TRBD1 or TRBD2 (7 bases each). V gave up 5 bases and J gave up 5 bases, with 17 bases separating them. The germline CDR1 and CDR2 sequences are SGHTA and FQGNSA. This CDR3 region has 15 residues. As DNA, the CDR3 is TGTGCCAGCAGCCCAGGGGGGGGTTCGATAGATACGCAGTATTTT. Residues: CASSPGGGSIDTQYF.

This chain's CDR3 is CASSEKSAGVGYTF. The CDR3 bases are TGTGCCAGCAGCGAAAAGAGCGCAGGGGTTGGCTACACCTTC. The rearrangement uses TRBV14 and TRBJ1-2; tentatively, D is TRBD1 (6 bases). Germline assignment: CDR1 SGHDN and CDR2 FVKESK. The CDR3 runs 14 residues. Trimming pared 5 bases from V and 7 bases from J, leaving 17 bases between.

This chain joins TRBV29-1 and TRBJ2-5, with no clear D. The CDR3 length is 13 residues. V was pared by 4 bases and J by 1 base, with 10 bases between. Germline V gene sequence: CDR1 SQVTM, CDR2 ANQGSEA. The CDR3 is CSVGHGTQETQYF. The CDR3 coding sequence is TGCAGCGTTGGACATGGAACCCAAGAGACCCAGTACTTC.

This chain uses TRBV11-2 with TRBJ1-6; the D gene is possibly TRBD1 (5 bases). The V gene lost 5 bases and the J gene lost 11 bases, with 22 bases spanning the gap. This CDR3 contains 16 residues. CDR1 is SGHAT, CDR2 FQNNGV, per germline. CDR3 sequence: CASSSFGQGNQAPLHF. In DNA, the CDR3 is TGTGCCAGCAGCAGCTTCGGGCAGGGTAATCAGGCACCCCTCCACTTT.